A single sample is the source of the 32 T cell receptor beta chains below, sequenced in a study of T cell responses to AZD1222 COVID-19 vaccine. Assay: immunoSEQ multiplex PCR; the TCRdb copy retains only in-frame clones and omits some. The profile covers 150,000 to 200,000 clones, with 92% appearing a single time and 4.4% taken by the ten largest. This specimen was peripheral blood, taken on day 0 of MenACWY control vaccination. These TCRs come from an adult in good health.

V gene TRBV29-1 combines with J gene TRBJ1-1; D possibly corresponds to TRBD1 (6 bases). V lost 7 bases to trimming and J lost 1 base, with 16 bases between them. The CDR3 spans 14 residues. Germline values: CDR1 SQVTM, CDR2 ANQGSEA. DNA for the CDR3: TGCAGCGCTAGAATATACAGGGAGAACACTGAAGCTTTCTTT. Protein product: CSARIYRENTEAFF.

The chain employs TRBV12-3 or TRBV12-4 and TRBJ1-2, with D maybe TRBD1 (5 bases). The ends were cut back, 6 bases at V and 5 bases at J, with 13 bases in the middle. The CDR3 consists of 13 residues. In DNA, the CDR3 is TGTGCCAGCAGACTCGGGACGCATTATGGCTACACCTTC. Translating it yields CASRLGTHYGYTF.

The rearrangement uses TRBV18 and TRBJ1-1; the D is unclear. The CDR3 has 14 amino acids. CDR1 KGHSH and CDR2 LQKENI come from the germline V gene. Trimming removed 1 base from V and 0 bases from J, with 6 bases in between. In DNA form, the CDR3 reads TGTGCCAGCTCACCACTTGACGTGAACACTGAAGCTTTCTTT. Translated, it gives CASSPLDVNTEAFF. The full variable domain, its missing parts supplied by reference TRBV18 and TRBJ1-1, is NAGVMQNPRHLVRRRGQEARLRCSPMKGHSHVYWYRQLPEEGLKFMVYLQKENIIDESGMPKERFSAEFPKEGPSILRIQQVVRGDSAAYFCASSPLDVNTEAFFGQGTRLTVV.

This chain uses TRBV15 with TRBJ1-5, with unresolved D. Germline V gives CDR1 LNHNV, CDR2 YYDKDF (reference sequence). CDR3 size: 14 residues. V lost 0 bases and J 1 base, leaving 4 bases between the germline ends. DNA for the CDR3: TGTGCCACCAGCAGAGAATACAGCAATCAGCCCCAGCATTTT. It specifies CATSREYSNQPQHF.

The chain carries TRBV19 and TRBJ1-3; D is perhaps TRBD1 (5 bases). CDR3 length: 13 residues. Trimming pared 11 bases from V and 4 bases from J, leaving 15 bases between. CDR1 and CDR2 from the germline V gene are LNHDA and SQIVND (reference sequence). The CDR3 reads CAGSTDLGNTIYF. DNA of the CDR3: TGTGCCGGGTCGACAGACCTCGGAAACACCATATATTTT.

About this clone: Sequence at one end of the junction differs from germline and may be a read error. This sequence joins TRBV28 and TRBJ2-1, with a weak D call TRBD2 (5 bases). The CDR3 has 15 residues. Germline V lookup: CDR1 MDHEN, CDR2 SYDVKM. CDR3 sequence (DNA): TGTGCCAGCAGTTTCGACCCGGGGTCCTCCAATGAGCAGTTCTTC. Translated, it gives CASSFDPGSSNEQFF.

This chain links TRBV5-4 with TRBJ2-2, with D hard to call. From germline, CDR1 is SGHNT and CDR2 YYREEE (reference sequence). Trimming removed 2 bases from V and 2 bases from J, with 1 base in between. This CDR3 contains 12 residues. The CDR3 loop reads CASSLNTGELFF. The CDR3 nucleotides are TGTGCCAGCAGCTTAAACACCGGGGAGCTGTTTTTT. The full variable domain, with the rest looked up from reference TRBV5-4 and TRBJ2-2, is ETGVTQSPTHLIKTRGQQVTLRCSSQSGHNTVSWYQQALGQGPQFIFQYYREEENGRGNFPPRFSGLQFPNYSSELNVNALELDDSALYLCASSLNTGELFFGEGSRLTVL.

The V gene is TRBV5-1, the J gene TRBJ2-6, with D possibly TRBD1 on 5 matching bases. Germline V gene sequence: CDR1 SGHRS, CDR2 YFSETQ. Between the trimmed V and J ends, which lost 0 bases and 0 bases, there was a span of 10 bases. The CDR3 totals 17 residues. The CDR3 region has the DNA TGCGCCAGCAGCTTGGGGCAGGGCGGCTCTGGGGCCAACGTCCTGACTTTC. Translated: CASSLGQGGSGANVLTF.

The genes are TRBV6-5 and TRBJ1-1; D ambiguous. Germline loops: CDR1 MNHEY, CDR2 SVGAGI. Trimming stripped 0 bases from V and 0 bases from J, with 8 bases between. The CDR3 extends over 15 amino acids. CDR3 residues: CASSYSDPLNTEAFF. The CDR3 DNA follows: TGTGCCAGCAGTTACTCCGACCCATTGAACACTGAAGCTTTCTTT.

The chain employs TRBV12-3 or TRBV12-4 and TRBJ2-7, with D tentatively TRBD2 (6 bases). CDR3 length: 13 amino acids. The ends were cut back, 5 bases at V and 4 bases at J, with 12 bases in the middle. The CDR3 region has the DNA TGTGCCAGCAGTCACGACGGGAGATACGAGCAGTACTTC. Translated: CASSHDGRYEQYF.

The CDR3: CAISESIGSNQPQHF. CDR3 DNA sequence: TGTGCCATCAGTGAGTCCATAGGAAGCAATCAGCCCCAGCATTTT. V and J are TRBV10-3 and TRBJ1-5; no firm D call. This CDR3 is 15 amino acids long. The germline gives CDR1 ENHRY, CDR2 SYGVKD. Trimming shortened V by 0 bases and J by 1 base, and 7 bases separated the two germline ends.

This rearrangement joins TRBV4-3 to TRBJ1-1; TRBD1 matches at 7 bases. The CDR3 runs to 17 residues. Germline loops: CDR1 LGHNA, CDR2 YSLEER. V lost 5 bases to trimming and J lost 1 base; unmatched junction nucleotides: 13. The CDR3, as DNA: TGCGCCAGCAGCACTATCAGGAACAGGGACAGGAACACTGAAGCTTTCTTT. This sequence encodes CASSTIRNRDRNTEAFF.

A remark on this clone: Other nucleotide sequences in the sample specify the same CDR3. CDR3 loop: CASSQRNTEAFF. In DNA form, the CDR3 reads TGTGCCAGCAGCCAACGGAACACTGAAGCTTTCTTT. This rearrangement joins TRBV3-1 (or the pseudogene TRBV3-2) to TRBJ1-1; D call uncertain. Looked up from germline, CDR1 is LGHDT and CDR2 is YNNKEL (reference sequence). V gave up 2 bases and J gave up 1 base, with 2 bases separating them. This CDR3 is 12 amino acids long.

CDR3 in amino acids: CASSFRESYNEQFF. CDR3 DNA sequence: TGTGCCAGCAGTTTCAGGGAGTCCTACAATGAGCAGTTCTTC. The V and J genes are TRBV6-5 and TRBJ2-1; D may correspond to TRBD1 or TRBD2 (5 bases each). The CDR3 totals 14 residues. Germline values: CDR1 MNHEY, CDR2 SVGAGI. The V end was cut by 4 bases, the J end by 1 base, with 8 bases between.

Points on this clone: One junction end disagrees with the germline gene, perhaps due to a read error. The chain recombines TRBV29-1 with TRBJ1-1; TRBD1 matches at 7 bases. CDR3 length: 13 residues. Germline CDR1 and CDR2: SQVTM and ANQGSEA. CDR3 nucleotides: TGCAGCGCTGAAAAGACAGGGCGAACTGAAGCTTTCTTT. As protein: CSAEKTGRTEAFF.

The V gene is TRBV25-1, the J gene TRBJ2-1; TRBD1 or TRBD2 may be the D gene (6 bases each). CDR3 length: 12 residues. Trimming removed 10 bases from V and 7 bases from J, with 14 bases in between. CDR1 and CDR2 (germline): MGHDK, SYGVNS. The CDR3: CATIGGLNEQFF. The CDR3 bases are TGTGCCACCATCGGGGGCCTTAATGAGCAGTTCTTC.

This clone was found a few times. This chain uses TRBV29-1 with TRBJ2-7; D is uncertain. With 5 bases removed from V and 2 bases from J, the gap between germline ends came to 13 bases. Germline lookup yields CDR1 SQVTM and CDR2 ANQGSEA. The CDR3 loop spans 13 amino acids. The CDR3 loop is CSVMAPFAYEQYF. DNA for the CDR3: TGCAGCGTTATGGCCCCTTTTGCCTACGAGCAGTACTTC.

The gene calls are TRBV5-5 and TRBJ2-2, with TRBD2 matching over 10 bases. V shed 4 bases and J 7 bases; nucleotides not matched to a gene: 7. Per germline, CDR1 SGHKS and CDR2 YYEKEE (reference sequence). This CDR3 is 15 amino acids long. The CDR3 region has the DNA TGTGCCAGCAGCCGTGGGACTAGCGACCACGGGGAGCTGTTTTTT. Translation: CASSRGTSDHGELFF.

The chain couples TRBV29-1 to TRBJ2-7; 7 bases are shared with TRBD1. V lost 4 bases to trimming and J lost 6 bases; unmatched junction nucleotides: 3. Per the germline V gene, CDR1 is SQVTM and CDR2 is ANQGSEA. The CDR3 covers 11 residues. CDR3 bases: TGCAGCGTTGGACAGGGAACCGAGCAGTACTTC. Its translation is CSVGQGTEQYF.

This clone occurred once. The rearrangement links TRBV19 to TRBJ2-2; D is undetermined. The CDR3 consists of 14 residues. The V and J ends lost 5 bases and 4 bases respectively, with 11 bases between them. Germline lookup yields CDR1 LNHDA and CDR2 SQIVND (reference sequence). DNA for the CDR3: TGTGCCAGTAGTGCAGTCTCTTCCACCGGGGAGCTGTTTTTT. This codes for CASSAVSSTGELFF.

The chain couples TRBV20-1 to TRBJ1-1; D is uncertain. Trimming took 3 bases from V and 3 from J, leaving 5 bases between them. The CDR3 has 11 amino acids. The germline CDR1 and CDR2 sequences are DFQATT and SNEGSKA (reference sequence). CDR3 in amino acids: CSASRDTEAFF. The CDR3 nucleotides are TGCAGTGCTAGTCGGGACACTGAAGCTTTCTTT.

The gene calls are TRBV11-3 and TRBJ2-4; TRBD2 agrees at 9 bases. CDR3 length: 16 residues. Trimming cost V 7 bases and J 0 bases; bases outside gene matches: 7. The germline V gene has CDR1 SGHNT and CDR2 YENEEA. The CDR3 sequence: CASTKGAGGAKNIQYF. CDR3 in DNA: TGTGCCAGCACCAAGGGAGCGGGAGGAGCCAAAAACATTCAGTACTTC.

The chain recombines TRBV7-3 with TRBJ2-1; D gene uncertain. The CDR3 covers 13 residues. Germline V gene sequence: CDR1 SGHTA, CDR2 FQGTGA. V dropped 3 bases and J dropped 9 bases, with 12 bases sitting between them. DNA for the CDR3: TGTGCCAGCAGCTTGGGTGGGTTTGGTGAGCAGTTCTTC. It encodes CASSLGGFGEQFF.

J is TRBJ2-3 and V is TRBV15, with a tentative D call TRBD2 (6 bases). Trimming removed 0 bases from V and 6 bases from J, with 13 bases in between. The CDR3 loop spans 15 amino acids. Germline CDR1 LNHNV, CDR2 YYDKDF (reference sequence). CDR3 residues: CATSRDLGLADTQYF. The CDR3 region has the DNA TGTGCCACCAGCAGAGATCTTGGGCTAGCGGATACGCAGTATTTT.

The gene calls are TRBV6-5 and TRBJ1-1, with D hard to call. The CDR3 sequence is 11 residues long. V lost 7 bases to trimming and J lost 5 bases, with 8 bases between them. Per germline, CDR1 MNHEY and CDR2 SVGAGI. The CDR3 sequence is CASTSGTEAFF. CDR3 DNA: TGTGCCAGCACGAGCGGGACTGAAGCTTTCTTT.

The table lists this clone with a count of one. The V and J genes are TRBV19 and TRBJ2-1; D is possibly TRBD2 (6 bases). Germline V CDR1 and CDR2: LNHDA, SQIVND (reference sequence). The CDR3 has 15 residues. The V and J ends lost 3 bases and 12 bases respectively, with 21 bases between them. The CDR3 sequence is CASSMRRRGLGGQFF. In DNA, the CDR3 is TGTGCCAGTAGTATGCGTCGGCGGGGACTGGGAGGGCAGTTCTTC.

The chain uses TRBV30 and TRBJ2-5; 9 nucleotides agree with TRBD1. The CDR3 length is 14 residues. The germline gives CDR1 GTSNPN, CDR2 SVGIG (reference sequence). V lost 3 bases to trimming and J lost 4 bases; unmatched junction nucleotides: 6. CDR3 residues: CAWRGQGNRETQYF. The CDR3 DNA follows: TGTGCCTGGAGAGGACAGGGGAATCGAGAGACCCAGTACTTC. The full variable domain, completed using reference TRBV30 and TRBJ2-5, is SQTIHQWPATLVQPVGSPLSLECTVEGTSNPNLYWYRQAAGRGLQLLFYSVGIGQISSEVPQNLSASRPQDRQFILSSKKLLLSDSGFYLCAWRGQGNRETQYFGPGTRLLVL.

This chain links TRBV15 with TRBJ2-2; 10 positions match TRBD1. CDR3 length: 15 amino acids. Germline assignment: CDR1 LNHNV and CDR2 YYDKDF (reference sequence). V lost 4 bases and J lost 7; bases outside the gene matches: 6. CDR3 DNA: TGTGCCACCAGCACCGGGACAGGGGTTGGCGGGGAGCTGTTTTTT. This translates into CATSTGTGVGGELFF.

The chain recombines TRBV19 with TRBJ1-1; D unresolved. The CDR3 runs 13 residues. Trimming cost V 5 bases and J 0 bases, with 7 bases left between them. Per the germline V gene, CDR1 is LNHDA and CDR2 is SQIVND (reference sequence). The CDR3 loop reads CASSAVLNTEAFF. The CDR3 DNA reads as TGTGCCAGTAGTGCAGTACTGAACACTGAAGCTTTCTTT.

The chain employs TRBV9 and TRBJ2-3, with D maybe TRBD2 (6 bases). Trimming removed 4 bases from V and 6 bases from J, with 24 bases in between. The CDR3 consists of 17 residues. Looked up from germline, CDR1 is SGDLS and CDR2 is YYNGEE. The CDR3 DNA reads as TGTGCCAGCAGCTTCCAATGGGGGGACGGCCCAGGGGATACGCAGTATTTT. Translated: CASSFQWGDGPGDTQYF. Supplemented by reference TRBV9 and TRBJ2-3, the full variable domain reads DSGVTQTPKHLITATGQRVTLRCSPRSGDLSVYWYQQSLDQGLQFLIQYYNGEERAKGNILERFSAQQFPDLHSELNLSSLELGDSALYFCASSFQWGDGPGDTQYFGPGTRLTVL.

The J gene is TRBJ1-3, the V gene TRBV7-9; D call uncertain. Germline V gene data show CDR1 as SEHNR and CDR2 as FQNEAQ (reference sequence). V lost 7 bases and J lost 4, with 17 bases in between. The CDR3 has 15 amino acids. CDR3 sequence (DNA): TGTGCCAGCAAACTAGTGGAGGGCAGCGGAAACACCATATATTTT. It encodes CASKLVEGSGNTIYF.

V usage is TRBV7-9 and J usage is TRBJ1-4; possible D gene TRBD1, 6 bases. Germline CDR1 is SEHNR and CDR2 is FQNEAQ (reference sequence). The CDR3 has 14 amino acids. The V end lost 3 bases, the J end lost 8 bases, and 13 bases lay between the germline ends. CDR3 sequence: CASSFRQGREKLFF. The CDR3, as DNA: TGTGCCAGCAGCTTCAGGCAGGGGCGGGAAAAACTGTTTTTT.